Below, 14 T cell receptor beta chains from the same sample are listed, as sequenced in a study of blood T cell repertoires in COVID-19. Profiling relied on immunoSEQ multiplex PCR, and the TCRdb table lists in-frame clones only, not all of them. The sample has approximately 97,000 clones, 84% seen once. Specimen: peripheral blood. The receptors shown here come from a man aged 40-49 years with active or convalescent COVID-19.

The chain carries TRBV6-1 and TRBJ1-1; D is possibly TRBD1 (6 bases). Germline V lookup: CDR1 MNHNS, CDR2 SASEGT. The germline V and J ends were trimmed by 3 bases and 4 bases, with 15 bases remaining between them. The CDR3 consists of 15 residues. CDR3 sequence (DNA): TGTGCCAGCAGTGAGTGGGACAACTGGGGCACTGAAGCTTTCTTT. It codes for CASSEWDNWGTEAFF.

In nucleotides, the CDR3 is TGTGCCAGCAGCTTGGGACTAGCAGCCCCAGAGACCCAGTACTTC. Its translation: CASSLGLAAPETQYF. V and J are TRBV6-5 and TRBJ2-5; TRBD2 aligns across 9 bases. This CDR3 contains 15 residues. V was clipped by 6 bases and J by 4 bases; unmatched bases: 9. Germline CDR1 reads MNHEY; CDR2 reads SVGAGI.

The V gene is TRBV14, the J gene TRBJ1-2, with D perhaps TRBD1 (5 bases). CDR3 size: 13 residues. V dropped 5 bases and J dropped 6 bases, with 13 bases sitting between them. CDR1 SGHDN and CDR2 FVKESK come from the germline V gene. This CDR3 is CASSIQGGNGYTF. The CDR3 DNA reads as TGTGCCAGCAGCATTCAGGGTGGAAATGGCTACACCTTC.

In the case of this clone: One junction end does not reproduce the germline sequence, and a read error may be involved. V usage is TRBV6-5 and J usage is TRBJ2-7; 8 bases match TRBD1. This CDR3 contains 16 residues. Germline CDR1 and CDR2: MNHEY and SVGAGI. CDR3 sequence reads: CASSYSRQGASFEQYF. CDR3 coding DNA: TGTGCCAGCAGTTACTCGCGGCAGGGGGCTTCCTTCGAGCAGTACTTC.

The chain links TRBV9 to TRBJ1-5; TRBD1 is a possible D gene (5 bases). This CDR3 spans 14 amino acids. Germline V gene lookup returns CDR1 SGDLS and CDR2 YYNGEE. V shed 7 bases and J shed 7 bases, with 18 bases lying between them. CDR3 residues: CASSKGGTDQPQHF. CDR3 nucleotides: TGTGCCAGCTCGAAGGGAGGGACGGACCAGCCCCAGCATTTT.

The rearrangement uses TRBV27 and TRBJ2-5; tentative D call: TRBD2 (6 bases). Trimming cost V 1 base and J 0 bases, with 9 bases left between them. Germline values: CDR1 MNHEY, CDR2 SMNVEV (reference sequence). The CDR3 is made up of 15 amino acids. The CDR3 DNA sequence: TGTGCCAGCAGTTTATTCCGGGGGTACCAAGAGACCCAGTACTTC. Its protein product is CASSLFRGYQETQYF.

V usage is TRBV6-5 and J usage is TRBJ1-5, with 10 bases identical to TRBD1. The junction had 6 bases not matched to a gene; V was cut back by 6 bases and J by 4 bases. Germline loops: CDR1 MNHEY, CDR2 SVGAGI. CDR3 length: 15 amino acids. CDR3 nucleotides: TGTGCCAGCAGCTTGGACAGGGGGAATAATCAGCCCCAGCATTTT. It codes for CASSLDRGNNQPQHF.

The chain couples TRBV7-9 to TRBJ1-3; TRBD1 is a possible D gene (5 bases). Trimming took off 2 bases at V and 6 bases at J, with 8 bases between the two ends. CDR1 and CDR2 (germline): SEHNR, FQNEAQ (reference sequence). This CDR3 spans 13 amino acids. CDR3 DNA: TGTGCCAGCAGCTTACAGGGCATAAACACCATATATTTT. It encodes CASSLQGINTIYF.

This clone was detected once. The V gene is TRBV30, the J gene TRBJ2-2; D might be TRBD1 (5 bases). From germline, CDR1 is GTSNPN and CDR2 SVGIG (reference sequence). Trimming cost V 3 bases and J 0 bases, with 8 bases left between them. The CDR3 is 14 residues long. CDR3 sequence: CAWRQDTNTGELFF. The CDR3 coding sequence is TGTGCCTGGAGGCAGGACACGAACACCGGGGAGCTGTTTTTT. Based on the CDR3 plus reference TRBV30 and TRBJ2-2, the full variable domain is SQTIHQWPATLVQPVGSPLSLECTVEGTSNPNLYWYRQAAGRGLQLLFYSVGIGQISSEVPQNLSASRPQDRQFILSSKKLLLSDSGFYLCAWRQDTNTGELFFGEGSRLTVL.

This rearrangement joins TRBV4-1 to TRBJ2-3; D uncertain. Trimming took 3 bases from V and 2 from J, leaving 12 bases between them. CDR3 length: 15 amino acids. The germline V gene has CDR1 MGHRA and CDR2 YSYEKL. The CDR3 DNA follows: TGCGCCAGCAGCCATGGTATCTACTACACAGATACGCAGTATTTT. Amino acids: CASSHGIYYTDTQYF.

The chain carries TRBV5-4 and TRBJ1-2; D possibly corresponds to TRBD1 (6 bases). Looked up from germline, CDR1 is SGHNT and CDR2 is YYREEE (reference sequence). CDR3 length equals 12 residues. V dropped 4 bases and J dropped 7 bases, with 11 bases sitting between them. CDR3 loop: CASSRDTLGYTF. CDR3 DNA sequence: TGTGCCAGCAGCCGGGACACGCTTGGCTACACCTTC.

The rearrangement joins TRBV2 to TRBJ1-6; D remains ambiguous. CDR3 size: 15 residues. Trimming left V 5 bases short and J 6 bases short, with 14 bases between. In germline, CDR1 is SNHLY, CDR2 FYNNEI. The chain's CDR3 is CASSQRAETNSPLHF. The CDR3 DNA is TGTGCCAGCAGTCAGAGGGCCGAAACTAATTCACCCCTCCACTTT.

The chain joins TRBV10-3 to TRBJ2-7; the D gene is possibly TRBD1 (5 bases). This CDR3 is 15 amino acids long. Germline V gene data show CDR1 as ENHRY and CDR2 as SYGVKD. V shed 4 bases and J shed 2 bases, with 15 bases lying between them. CDR3 nucleotide sequence: TGTGCCATCAGTGGACTGAACAGGCAAGCCTACGAGCAGTACTTC. Translated: CAISGLNRQAYEQYF.

This clone was observed a few times. The rearrangement links TRBV6-1 to TRBJ2-2, with D possibly being TRBD2 (5 bases). The V and J ends lost 3 bases and 5 bases respectively, with 7 bases between them. This CDR3 spans 13 amino acids. CDR1 MNHNS and CDR2 SASEGT come from the germline V gene. For the CDR3, the DNA is TGTGCCAGCAGTGAGACGGGAACCGGGGAGCTGTTTTTT. This sequence encodes CASSETGTGELFF.